This paragraph covers one TCR beta chain sequence. This CDR3 contains 16 residues. Trimming took 2 bases from V and 6 from J; bases not matched to a gene: 3. Germline V gene lookup returns CDR1 MNHEY and CDR2 SVGEGT. The source of the sample is a study of blood T cell repertoires in COVID-19. On the study more broadly: PBMCs, B-cell-depleted T cells, or T cells provided the cDNA or gDNA that made up the material.

Source study methods: Reference gene primer amplification gave estimated nucleated cell counts. Here immunoSEQ multiplex PCR was the method, and the copy in TCRdb shows in-frame clones only, minus some. The V and J calls and clone size were taken over from that table, and D and trimming were inferred from the DNA. This table has 95,000 to 100,000 clones, 80% to 90% appearing once. The chain is built from TRBV6-2 or TRBV6-3 and TRBJ2-1, with 14 nucleotides matching TRBD2. The sequenced sample consisted of peripheral blood. This clonotype originated in an elderly man with acute or convalescent COVID-19. CDR3 protein: CASSYRLAGGPNEQFF. The CDR3 nucleotides read TGTGCCAGCAGTTACCGACTAGCGGGAGGGCCCAATGAGCAGTTCTTC.